The entry below gives a single TCR beta chain sequence along with its context. From germline, CDR1 is SNHLY and CDR2 FYNNEI. Trimming shortened V by 2 bases and J by 3 bases, and 10 bases separated the two germline ends. The CDR3 loop spans 14 amino acids. Profiled with immunoSEQ multiplex PCR; TCRdb holds only in-frame clones, not every one. The sample carries approximately 50,000 clones, around 92% recorded once. This entry comes from a study of T cell changes during pregnancy in multiple sclerosis. The source material was CD4+ T cells from peripheral blood mononuclear cells, sampled in the third trimester of pregnancy. This receptor was taken from a female donor with multiple sclerosis, enrolled in a pregnancy study. The chain links TRBV2 to TRBJ1-1; tentatively, D is TRBD1 (5 bases). CDR3 amino acids: CASSETRQYTEAFF. The CDR3, as DNA: TGTGCCAGCAGTGAAACCCGACAGTACACTGAAGCTTTCTTT.